A selection of T cell receptor beta chains follows, all from one sample in a study of shared clonotypes between healthy human individuals. TCRdb's table, derived via immunoSEQ multiplex PCR, lists solely in-frame clones and lacks some. The table records 800,000 to 950,000 clones, 95% to 97% of them present only once. Sequenced input: naive CD8+ T cells sorted from blood. These receptors came from a man aged 25 to 45 in good health. Each CDR3 is given with its conserved first and last residue. Fields, in order: clone size, D gene, J gene, V gene, CDR3 DNA, CDR3 protein. D genes are given only for firm matches. Rows give clone size only sometimes, using once, few, many, or a class for an expanded clone.

clone size: NA
D gene: NA
J gene: TRBJ2-7
V gene: TRBV14
CDR3 DNA: TGTGCCAGCAGCCAAGGGCGGGAGCAGTACTTC
CDR3 protein: CASSQGREQYF

clone size: NA
D gene: NA
J gene: TRBJ1-1
V gene: TRBV7-8
CDR3 DNA: TGTGCCAGCAGCTTAGCGGGGGGGGGAGACACTGAAGCTTTCTTT
CDR3 protein: CASSLAGGGDTEAFF

clone size: NA
D gene: NA
J gene: TRBJ2-1
V gene: TRBV10-3
CDR3 DNA: TGTGCCATCAGTGCTTTTCAAATCGGGAGCTCCTACAATGAGCAGTTCTTC
CDR3 protein: CAISAFQIGSSYNEQFF

clone size: NA
D gene: NA
J gene: TRBJ2-3
V gene: TRBV10-2
CDR3 DNA: TGCGCCAGCAGTGAAACGCCGAATACGCAGTATTTT
CDR3 protein: CASSETPNTQYF

clone size: NA
D gene: TRBD2
J gene: TRBJ2-7
V gene: TRBV6-6
CDR3 DNA: TGTGCCAGCAGTTACGAGCGGGAGCTTTACGAGCAGTACTTC
CDR3 protein: CASSYERELYEQYF

clone size: NA
D gene: NA
J gene: TRBJ1-4
V gene: TRBV4-1
CDR3 DNA: TGCGCCAGCACCCAACCGGGGGCAACTAATGAAAAACTGTTTTTT
CDR3 protein: CASTQPGATNEKLFF

clone size: NA
D gene: NA
J gene: TRBJ2-7
V gene: TRBV7-9
CDR3 DNA: TGTGCCAGCAGCCCCCGGACCGGAGGACCCTACGAGCAGTACTTC
CDR3 protein: CASSPRTGGPYEQYF

clone size: NA
D gene: TRBD2
J gene: TRBJ2-3
V gene: TRBV7-8
CDR3 DNA: TGTGCCAGCAGCTTACCTCCCCAGGTAGCGGGAGTAATAGATACGCAGTATTTT
CDR3 protein: CASSLPPQVAGVIDTQYF

clone size: NA
D gene: TRBD1
J gene: TRBJ1-1
V gene: TRBV5-5
CDR3 DNA: TGTGCCAGCAGCTTCCGACAGGGAAACACTGAAGCTTTCTTT
CDR3 protein: CASSFRQGNTEAFF

clone size: NA
D gene: NA
J gene: TRBJ2-7
V gene: TRBV7-9
CDR3 DNA: TGTGCCAGCAGTTCATCACAGGGCAAGTCCTACGAGCAGTACTTC
CDR3 protein: CASSSSQGKSYEQYF

clone size: NA
D gene: TRBD2
J gene: TRBJ2-7
V gene: TRBV5-1
CDR3 DNA: TGCGCCAGCAGCTTGTTAGGGCTAGCGGTTACTAGAGACTACGAGCAGTACTTC
CDR3 protein: CASSLLGLAVTRDYEQYF

clone size: once
D gene: TRBD2
J gene: TRBJ2-7
V gene: TRBV11-2
CDR3 DNA: TGTGCCAGCAGCTTAAAAGGGACTAGCGGATTCGAGCAGTACTTC
CDR3 protein: CASSLKGTSGFEQYF

clone size: NA
D gene: NA
J gene: TRBJ1-5
V gene: TRBV6-5
CDR3 DNA: TGTGCCAGCAGTTCGTCTTGGGGCCCAAGCGAGCCCCAGCATTTT
CDR3 protein: CASSSSWGPSEPQHF

clone size: NA
D gene: NA
J gene: TRBJ2-7
V gene: TRBV30
CDR3 DNA: TGTGCCTGGAGTGCGGCAGGGGGAGGCTACGAGCAGTACTTC
CDR3 protein: CAWSAAGGGYEQYF

clone size: NA
D gene: NA
J gene: TRBJ2-7
V gene: TRBV11-3
CDR3 DNA: TGTGCCCGAGCAAACGCCGTTGGTTCTAAACCCATTCCCTACGAGCAGTACTTC
CDR3 protein: CARANAVGSKPIPYEQYF

clone size: NA
D gene: TRBD1
J gene: TRBJ2-2
V gene: TRBV6-1
CDR3 DNA: TGTGCCAGCTTTCAGGGGGCTGGTGGGGAGCTGTTTTTT
CDR3 protein: CASFQGAGGELFF

clone size: NA
D gene: NA
J gene: TRBJ1-2
V gene: TRBV9
CDR3 DNA: TGTGCCAGCAGCCCATCCCCCCAGTTGGACTATGGCTACACCTTC
CDR3 protein: CASSPSPQLDYGYTF

clone size: NA
D gene: NA
J gene: TRBJ2-7
V gene: TRBV7-6
CDR3 DNA: TGTGCCAGCAGCTTAGCAGGGAAAACCTACGAGCAGTACTTC
CDR3 protein: CASSLAGKTYEQYF

clone size: NA
D gene: TRBD2
J gene: TRBJ2-5
V gene: TRBV11-2
CDR3 DNA: TGTGCCAGCAGCTTTGGTAGCGGGCTATACCAAGAGACCCAGTACTTC
CDR3 protein: CASSFGSGLYQETQYF

clone size: NA
D gene: NA
J gene: TRBJ2-1
V gene: TRBV10-1
CDR3 DNA: TGCGCCAGCAGTGAGTCGATTAGGAGTAGGGAGCAGTTCTTC
CDR3 protein: CASSESIRSREQFF

clone size: NA
D gene: NA
J gene: TRBJ2-7
V gene: TRBV19
CDR3 DNA: TGTGCCAGTAGTGTACAACCGGGACTTAGCTACGAGCAGTACTTC
CDR3 protein: CASSVQPGLSYEQYF

clone size: once
D gene: NA
J gene: TRBJ1-2
V gene: TRBV11-2
CDR3 DNA: TGTGCCAGCAGCTACGGGACGGTGGATGGCTACACCTTC
CDR3 protein: CASSYGTVDGYTF